Included here is one T cell receptor beta chain sequence, with context. Antigen unknown. Sequencing used immunoSEQ multiplex PCR; TCRdb keeps in-frame clones, though not all of them. Of tens of thousands of clones listed, over 90% are singletons. This sample was included in a study of T cells in tuberculosis. Points from the study as a whole: Selection depended on which cryopreserved specimens were available.

Germline CDR1 SGHRS, CDR2 YFSETQ. Trimming took 4 bases from V and 4 from J; bases not matched to a gene: 6. CDR3 size: 14 residues. This sequence originates from a donor between 10 and 35 years old with latent tuberculosis or without tuberculosis infection. What was sequenced was PBMCs. V gene TRBV5-1 combines with J gene TRBJ1-1, with TRBD1 matching over 8 bases. CDR3 sequence reads: CASSETTGGTEAFF. CDR3 DNA: TGCGCCAGCAGCGAGACAACAGGGGGCACTGAAGCTTTCTTT.